This passage covers 26 T cell receptor beta chains from one sample sequenced in a study of cytomegalovirus exposure and HLA in healthy donors. 60 Vbeta and 13 Jbeta primers were used in PCR. Clones were sequenced by immunoSEQ multiplex PCR, and TCRdb holds only the in-frame ones, with some missing. The data hold over 45,000 clones, with around 81% observed a single time. Sequencing was done on a sample of PBMCs. These receptor sequences come from a boy aged 5-17 years in good health and CMV-seropositive.

The chain couples TRBV6-1 to TRBJ1-1; a weak D match, TRBD1 (5 bases). The germline V and J ends were trimmed by 7 bases and 0 bases, with 12 bases remaining between them. The CDR3 extends over 14 amino acids. CDR1 and CDR2 (germline): MNHNS, SASEGT. The CDR3 reads CASIPRGLNTEAFF. As DNA, the CDR3 is TGTGCCAGCATTCCAAGGGGCCTGAACACTGAAGCTTTCTTT.

The chain employs TRBV6-6 and TRBJ2-7; D gene uncertain. CDR1 and CDR2 (germline): MNHNY, SVGAGI (reference sequence). The V end lost 3 bases, the J end lost 2 bases, and 11 bases lay between the germline ends. This CDR3 is built from 14 residues. The CDR3 region has the DNA TGTGCCAGCAGTTATTCCGGCGGAACCTACGAGCAGTACTTC. Protein sequence: CASSYSGGTYEQYF.

V is TRBV4-1 and J is TRBJ2-3; D is possibly TRBD1 (6 bases). CDR3 length: 20 amino acids. The germline V and J ends were trimmed by 4 bases and 0 bases, with 26 bases remaining between them. The germline V gene has CDR1 MGHRA and CDR2 YSYEKL. In DNA form, the CDR3 reads TGCGCCAGCAGCCGCTCTCTACTAATATTGACAGGACTTAGCACAGATACGCAGTATTTT. Translating it yields CASSRSLLILTGLSTDTQYF.

V gene TRBV27 combines with J gene TRBJ1-5; tentative D call: TRBD1 (5 bases). Deletions cut 5 bases from V and 3 bases from J, with 17 bases between. This CDR3 region has 16 residues. The germline V gene has CDR1 MNHEY and CDR2 SMNVEV (reference sequence). The CDR3 here is CASSRWGVRDNQPQHF. For the CDR3, the DNA is TGTGCCAGCAGTCGCTGGGGGGTGCGGGACAATCAGCCCCAGCATTTT.

The chain recombines TRBV7-2 with TRBJ2-3; maybe TRBD2 (5 bases). Germline V lookup: CDR1 SGHTA, CDR2 FQGNSA. The CDR3 has 14 amino acids. V shed 3 bases and J shed 1 base, with 8 bases lying between them. CDR3 DNA sequence: TGTGCCAGCAGCTTGGGTAGCGGCACAGATACGCAGTATTTT. Protein product: CASSLGSGTDTQYF.

Only a few counts were recorded for this clone. The chain uses TRBV5-5 and TRBJ2-2; maybe TRBD2 (5 bases). Trimming cost V 0 bases and J 7 bases, with 7 bases left between them. The germline gives CDR1 SGHKS, CDR2 YYEKEE (reference sequence). The CDR3 is 13 residues long. CDR3 sequence: CASSLAGGGELFF. CDR3 coding DNA: TGTGCCAGCAGCTTGGCCGGAGGCGGGGAGCTGTTTTTT.

Only a few counts were recorded for this clone. The V and J genes are TRBV4-2 and TRBJ2-3, with 10 bases lining up with TRBD2. CDR3 length equals 17 residues. The V gene end was trimmed by 0 bases and the J gene end by 3 bases; junction bases not matched to a gene: 6. The germline gives CDR1 LGHNA, CDR2 YNFKEQ. CDR3 DNA sequence: TGTGCCAGCAGCCAAGAAGTAAAGCGGGGGGGTACAGATACGCAGTATTTT. It codes for CASSQEVKRGGTDTQYF.

The chain couples TRBV11-2 to TRBJ2-5; D is unclear. Germline V gene data show CDR1 as SGHAT and CDR2 as FQNNGV. The germline V and J ends were trimmed by 4 bases and 11 bases, with 8 bases remaining between them. The CDR3 runs to 10 residues. The DNA of the CDR3 is TGTGCCAGCAGCTCCAATCAGCAGTACTTC. Translation gives CASSSNQQYF.

This chain uses TRBV10-3 with TRBJ1-3; no clear D gene. Germline CDR1 ENHRY, CDR2 SYGVKD. The CDR3 has 11 amino acids. The V end was cut by 10 bases, the J end by 2 bases, with 6 bases between. CDR3 protein: CATQAGNTIYF. CDR3 DNA: TGTGCCACCCAGGCTGGAAACACCATATATTTT.

To note about this clone: Relative to the germline gene, one junction end is altered; a read error may explain this. The chain is built from TRBV7-9 and TRBJ1-1; tentative D call: TRBD1 (5 bases). CDR3 length: 13 residues. Germline V gene lookup returns CDR1 SEHNR and CDR2 FQNEAQ (reference sequence). The CDR3 nucleotides read TGTTCCAGCAGCCGTCCCACCGGGGGTGAAGCTTTCTTT. It encodes CSSSRPTGGEAFF.

The genes are TRBV5-5 and TRBJ1-4; D not certain. This CDR3 has 12 amino acids. V was pared by 7 bases and J by 5 bases, with 9 bases between. Germline CDR1 and CDR2: SGHKS and YYEKEE (reference sequence). The CDR3 coding sequence is TGTGCCAGCGTTAGTGAAAATGAAAAACTGTTTTTT. It codes for CASVSENEKLFF.

The J gene is TRBJ2-7, the V gene TRBV6-4; 7 nucleotides line up with TRBD1. The trim removed 3 bases at V and 3 bases at J, leaving 2 bases unmatched. CDR1 is MRHNA and CDR2 is SNTAGT in the germline V gene. The CDR3 covers 13 residues. CDR3 coding DNA: TGTGCCAGCAGTGAAAACAGGGGCTACGAGCAGTACTTC. This codes for CASSENRGYEQYF.

This clone has a single count. The chain couples TRBV18 to TRBJ2-1, with D possibly being TRBD2 (5 bases). Germline V gene data show CDR1 as KGHSH and CDR2 as LQKENI. V was cut by 3 bases and J by 4 bases, with 13 bases left in between. This CDR3 has 15 residues. The CDR3 region has the DNA TGTGCCAGCTCACCCAGCGCGGGCCCGTACAATGAGCAGTTCTTC. It yields the protein CASSPSAGPYNEQFF. The full variable domain, rest sourced from reference TRBV18 and TRBJ2-1, is NAGVMQNPRHLVRRRGQEARLRCSPMKGHSHVYWYRQLPEEGLKFMVYLQKENIIDESGMPKERFSAEFPKEGPSILRIQQVVRGDSAAYFCASSPSAGPYNEQFFGPGTRLTVL.

This clone appeared a few times. V is TRBV27 and J is TRBJ2-1; TRBD2 is a possible D gene (5 bases). The CDR3 loop spans 15 amino acids. The V end was cut by 3 bases, the J end by 7 bases, with 16 bases between. In germline, CDR1 is MNHEY, CDR2 SMNVEV (reference sequence). The CDR3 loop is CASSFGEHQVNEQFF. For the CDR3, the DNA is TGTGCCAGCAGTTTTGGGGAGCATCAGGTAAATGAGCAGTTCTTC.

J is TRBJ2-3 and V is TRBV7-9, with D maybe TRBD2 (5 bases). The CDR3 is 13 residues long. V gave up 4 bases and J gave up 6 bases, with 11 bases separating them. From germline, CDR1 is SEHNR and CDR2 FQNEAQ (reference sequence). The CDR3 region has the DNA TGTGCCAGCAGCTCCGCGGGCCCGGATACGCAGTATTTT. It translates to CASSSAGPDTQYF.

The table lists this clone with a count of one. This chain links TRBV7-9 with TRBJ1-1; D gene unclear. V was shortened by 1 base and J by 5 bases, with 8 bases between the two germline ends. This CDR3 is 13 amino acids long. Per the germline V gene, CDR1 is SEHNR and CDR2 is FQNEAQ (reference sequence). CDR3 coding DNA: TGTGCCAGCAGCTTAGTTGAGGGAACTGAAGCTTTCTTT. This sequence encodes CASSLVEGTEAFF.

The chain employs TRBV18 and TRBJ1-2, with TRBD1 matching over 12 bases. This CDR3 contains 16 residues. Germline V gives CDR1 KGHSH, CDR2 LQKENI. Losses at the gene ends were 5 bases for V and 4 bases for J; bases not matched to a gene: 8. Written as DNA, the CDR3 is TGTGCCAGCTCATCTACCGGGACAGGGGGCGGCTATGGCTACACCTTC. It yields the protein CASSSTGTGGGYGYTF.

The chain employs TRBV27 and TRBJ1-5; 7 bases are a match to TRBD1. The CDR3 has 14 amino acids. V dropped 3 bases and J dropped 4; count of bases not matched to a gene: 3. The germline V gene encodes CDR1 MNHEY and CDR2 SMNVEV (reference sequence). The chain's CDR3 is CASSLYRGNQPQHF. The DNA for the CDR3 is TGTGCCAGCAGTTTGTACAGGGGAAATCAGCCCCAGCATTTT.

The J gene is TRBJ2-6, the V gene TRBV7-3; TRBD2 agrees at 8 bases. CDR3 length: 20 residues. The J segment lost 0 bases and the V segment lost 2 bases, leaving 12 bases of the junction unmatched. The germline V gene encodes CDR1 SGHTA and CDR2 FQGTGA. The CDR3 DNA reads TGTGCCAGCAGCTTAGGGTGGGGGCGGGGGGTGAGCTCTGGGGCCAACGTCCTGACTTTC. The encoded protein is CASSLGWGRGVSSGANVLTF. Full variable domain (outside the CDR3, taken from reference TRBV7-3 and TRBJ2-6): GAGVSQTPSNKVTEKGKYVELRCDPISGHTALYWYRQSLGQGPEFLIYFQGTGAADDSGLPNDRFFAVRPEGSVSTLKIQRTERGDSAVYLCASSLGWGRGVSSGANVLTFGAGSRLTVL.

This chain uses TRBV19 with TRBJ1-5; a weak D match, TRBD1 (5 bases). Between the trimmed V and J ends, which lost 8 bases and 6 bases, there was a span of 14 bases. The germline CDR1 and CDR2 sequences are LNHDA and SQIVND (reference sequence). The CDR3 sequence is 13 residues long. CDR3 residues: CASGRGSTQPQHF. CDR3 bases: TGTGCCAGTGGTCGGGGGAGTACTCAGCCCCAGCATTTT.

The V call is TRBV4-2, the J call TRBJ2-5; D possibly corresponds to TRBD2 (6 bases). V gave up 3 bases and J gave up 5 bases, with 16 bases separating them. Germline CDR1 and CDR2: LGHNA and YNFKEQ. This CDR3 has 15 amino acids. The chain's CDR3 is CASSQQPGGWETQYF. DNA of the CDR3: TGTGCCAGCAGCCAGCAACCCGGAGGGTGGGAGACCCAGTACTTC.

V is TRBV5-1 and J is TRBJ1-1; D unclear. Deletions cut 2 bases from V and 3 bases from J, with 8 bases between. Germline assignment: CDR1 SGHRS and CDR2 YFSETQ. The CDR3 length is 13 residues. CDR3 residues: CASSFIGDTEAFF. The CDR3, as DNA: TGCGCCAGCAGCTTCATAGGAGACACTGAAGCTTTCTTT.

In this sample, this clone turned up once. This chain uses TRBV4-1 with TRBJ2-1, with 9 bases identical to TRBD2. This CDR3 region has 19 residues. From germline, CDR1 is MGHRA and CDR2 YSYEKL. With V trimmed by 1 base and J by 2 bases, 12 bases remained unmatched. The CDR3: CASSQVRGGGAGAYNEQFF. DNA for the CDR3: TGCGCCAGCAGCCAAGTCCGTGGCGGGGGGGCCGGGGCCTACAATGAGCAGTTCTTC.

Details on this clone: Germline is not matched at one junction end, which may reflect a read error. V gene TRBV6-6 combines with J gene TRBJ1-1; the D is unclear. This CDR3 contains 13 residues. Germline CDR1 MNHNY, CDR2 SVGAGI (reference sequence). CDR3 amino acids: CASSNSMNTEAFF. CDR3 bases: TGTGCCAGCAGTAACTCCATGAACACTGAAGCTTTCTTT.

This clone has a handful of counts. J is TRBJ1-1 and V is TRBV23-1; TRBD1 agrees at 9 bases. TRBV23-1 is an ORF, with its function uncertain. The V segment lost 4 bases and the J segment 3 bases; nucleotides outside the gene matches: 15. The length of the CDR3 is 18 residues. The CDR3 here is CASSLRADRQGEDTEAFF. The CDR3 bases are TGCGCCAGCAGTCTGAGAGCTGACAGACAGGGGGAAGACACTGAAGCTTTCTTT.

The chain has TRBV6-1 and TRBJ1-5; D is unresolved. This CDR3 has 17 residues. CDR1 and CDR2 from the germline V gene are MNHNS and SASEGT. V lost 1 base to trimming and J lost 2 bases, with 15 bases between them. The CDR3 coding sequence is TGTGCCAGCAGTGAAGTCTTGACAAATATGCGCAATCAGCCCCAGCATTTT. The encoded protein is CASSEVLTNMRNQPQHF.